The present TCR beta chain was sequenced within a study of cytomegalovirus exposure and HLA in healthy donors. Study at large: Among the approximately 400 donors who were genotyped, about 80% fell in the genetic ancestry cluster that is associated with self-reported Caucasian donors. Notes on the study in general: About 87% or about 30% of the time was how often most TCR beta V segments were productive, according to an earlier analysis. The study assumed roughly uniform donor sequencing depth for presence/absence analyses. A missense variant in DCLRE1C was later tied to TCR beta V- and J-gene trimming.

This clone appeared a few times. Its antigen is still unknown. The CDR3 is 15 residues long. The V gene end was trimmed by 0 bases and the J gene end by 3 bases; junction bases not matched to a gene: 5. Germline values: CDR1 KGHSH, CDR2 LQKENI. PCR used 60 Vbeta primers and 13 Jbeta primers. The table came from immunoSEQ multiplex PCR; TCRdb's copy has only in-frame clones and leaves some out. Found here are some 170,000 clones, over 75% of them singletons; the top ten hold 5% to 7%. Sequenced input: PBMCs. This sequence joins TRBV18 and TRBJ2-7; 7 bases fit TRBD1. The sequence was obtained from a man aged 35 to 55 in good health and CMV-seropositive. CDR3: CASSPPRQGIYEQYF. DNA of the CDR3: TGTGCCAGCTCACCACCGCGACAGGGAATCTACGAGCAGTACTTC. Combining the CDR3 with reference TRBV18 and TRBJ2-7 gives the whole variable domain NAGVMQNPRHLVRRRGQEARLRCSPMKGHSHVYWYRQLPEEGLKFMVYLQKENIIDESGMPKERFSAEFPKEGPSILRIQQVVRGDSAAYFCASSPPRQGIYEQYFGPGTRLTVT.